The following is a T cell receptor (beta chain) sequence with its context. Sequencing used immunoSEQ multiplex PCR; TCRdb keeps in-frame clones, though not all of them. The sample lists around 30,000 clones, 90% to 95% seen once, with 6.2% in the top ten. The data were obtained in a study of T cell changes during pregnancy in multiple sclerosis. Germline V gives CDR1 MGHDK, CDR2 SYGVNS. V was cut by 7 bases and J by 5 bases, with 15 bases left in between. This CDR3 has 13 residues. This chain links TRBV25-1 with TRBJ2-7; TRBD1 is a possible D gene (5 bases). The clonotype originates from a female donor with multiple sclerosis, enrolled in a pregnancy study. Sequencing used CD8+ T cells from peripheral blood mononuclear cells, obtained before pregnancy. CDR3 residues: CASTDSHPNEQYF. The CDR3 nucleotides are TGTGCCAGCACCGACAGCCACCCAAACGAGCAGTACTTC.